This TCR beta chain was documented in a study of early T cells in non-severe SARS-CoV-2 infection. Study summary: Bulk RNA isolated from unsorted whole blood underwent sequencing; chains were not paired.

This CDR3 spans 14 amino acids. In the library, individual cDNA molecules carried attached unique molecular identifiers. Each CDR3 protein is one row after TCRdb ran MiXCR on the 5' RACE reads. This sample yields about 110,000 distinct CDR3 sequences, of which 10% to 15% are seen a single time; around 4% belongs to the top ten. V and J are TRBV21-1 and TRBJ1-2; the D call in the table, TRBD1, was not verified against the DNA. TRBV21-1 has pseudogene status. The specimen comprised whole blood, sampled at baseline. The sequence was collected from an adult who was a healthcare worker with PCR-confirmed SARS-CoV-2 infection or an uninfected control (not recorded which). Written as DNA, the CDR3 is TGTGCCAGCAGCGGACCGGGGGGTAACTATGGCTACACCTTC. The encoded protein is CASSGPGGNYGYTF.